A selection of T cell receptor beta chains follows, all from one sample in a study of cytomegalovirus exposure and HLA in healthy donors. Data came from immunoSEQ multiplex PCR; TCRdb stores just in-frame clones and leaves some out. The sample carries around 300,000 clones, approximately 90% recorded once. Input material: PBMCs. The receptors shown here come from a woman in her late teens or twenties in good health and CMV-seronegative. The CDR3 runs from the conserved cysteine through the conserved F or W. D genes are given only for firm matches. Size is omitted from some rows. Given values are once, few, many or a class for expanded clones.

J: TRBJ2-7
D: .
size: .
V: TRBV5-1
CDR3: CASRGGTDHIEQYF
DNA: TGCGCCAGCAGGGGCGGGACCGACCATATCGAGCAGTACTTC

J: TRBJ1-1
D: .
size: .
V: TRBV23-1
CDR3: CASSQSWAPRFSAFF
DNA: TGCGCCAGCAGTCAATCGTGGGCCCCCCGGTTCTCTGCTTTCTTT

J: TRBJ2-7
D: TRBD2
size: .
V: TRBV9
CDR3: CASSVGPSGGAYEQYF
DNA: TGTGCCAGCAGCGTAGGTCCGAGCGGGGGGGCCTACGAGCAGTACTTC

J: TRBJ1-2
D: .
size: .
V: TRBV11-2
CDR3: CASSLESNYGYTF
DNA: TGTGCCAGCAGCTTGGAGTCTAACTATGGCTACACCTTC

J: TRBJ1-3
D: .
size: .
V: TRBV6-5
CDR3: CASSYSFQGNTIYF
DNA: TGTGCCAGCAGTTACTCGTTTCAGGGAAACACCATATATTTT

J: TRBJ1-2
D: TRBD1
size: .
V: TRBV6-4
CDR3: CASMRDSSGNYGYTF
DNA: TGTGCCAGCATGCGGGACAGCTCGGGGAACTATGGCTACACCTTC

J: TRBJ2-5
D: .
size: .
V: TRBV29-1
CDR3: CSVDGQLDQETQYF
DNA: TGCAGCGTTGATGGACAGCTAGACCAAGAGACCCAGTACTTC

J: TRBJ1-1
D: TRBD1
size: once
V: TRBV19
CDR3: CASSGDRGDTEAFF
DNA: TGTGCCAGTAGTGGGGACAGGGGGGACACTGAAGCTTTCTTT

J: TRBJ1-1
D: .
size: .
V: TRBV6-5
CDR3: CASGSGTEAFF
DNA: TGTGCCAGCGGTTCCGGGACTGAAGCTTTCTTT

J: TRBJ1-2
D: TRBD1
size: .
V: TRBV5-1
CDR3: CASSSTPGQGGSMRGYNYGYTF
DNA: TGCGCCAGCAGCTCGACCCCGGGACAGGGCGGGAGTATGCGGGGCTATAACTATGGCTACACCTTC

J: TRBJ2-1
D: .
size: .
V: TRBV7-3
CDR3: CASSFPGGGQFF
DNA: TGTGCCAGCAGCTTTCCCGGCGGTGGGCAGTTCTTC

J: TRBJ2-4
D: .
size: .
V: TRBV13
CDR3: CASSLFPGDSSNIQYF
DNA: TGTGCCAGCAGCTTATTTCCCGGCGACAGTTCAAACATTCAGTACTTC

J: TRBJ1-1
D: .
size: .
V: TRBV29-1
CDR3: CSVEQLIGVNTEAFF
DNA: TGCAGCGTTGAACAACTCATCGGGGTGAACACTGAAGCTTTCTTT

J: TRBJ2-3
D: .
size: .
V: TRBV21-1
CDR3: CASSKPQGPRDTQYF
DNA: TGTGCCAGCAGCAAACCTCAGGGGCCGAGAGATACGCAGTATTTT

J: TRBJ2-7
D: .
size: .
V: TRBV27
CDR3: CASSFGGSYEQYF
DNA: TGTGCCAGCAGTTTTGGGGGGAGCTACGAGCAGTACTTC

J: TRBJ1-6
D: .
size: .
V: TRBV7-2
CDR3: CASSLALPAGAPLHF
DNA: TGTGCCAGCAGCTTAGCACTTCCTGCGGGGGCACCCCTCCACTTT

J: TRBJ2-7
D: TRBD2
size: .
V: TRBV5-1
CDR3: CASSLLSSGGPYEQYF
DNA: TGCGCCAGCAGCTTGTTGTCTAGCGGGGGACCGTACGAGCAGTACTTC

J: TRBJ1-2
D: TRBD1
size: .
V: TRBV10-2
CDR3: CASTRDRGYGYTF
DNA: TGCGCCAGCACCCGGGACAGGGGCTATGGCTACACCTTC

J: TRBJ1-6
D: .
size: .
V: TRBV9
CDR3: CASSVGQNNSPLHF
DNA: TGTGCCAGCAGCGTAGGGCAGAATAATTCACCCCTCCACTTT

J: TRBJ2-7
D: .
size: .
V: TRBV27
CDR3: CASSLGETYEQYF
DNA: TGTGCCAGCAGTTTAGGGGAGACCTACGAGCAGTACTTC

J: TRBJ2-7
D: TRBD2
size: once
V: TRBV28
CDR3: CASSAPGLGTYEQYF
DNA: TGTGCCAGCAGTGCTCCGGGACTAGGGACCTACGAGCAGTACTTC

J: TRBJ2-7
D: .
size: .
V: TRBV13
CDR3: CASSFLASSYEQYF
DNA: TGTGCCAGCAGCTTTTTAGCTAGTTCCTACGAGCAGTACTTC

J: TRBJ2-3
D: TRBD2
size: .
V: TRBV4-2
CDR3: CASAAGGLDTQYF
DNA: TGTGCCAGCGCAGCGGGGGGCCTAGATACGCAGTATTTT

J: TRBJ2-1
D: TRBD2
size: once
V: TRBV6-5
CDR3: CASSRATSGGHEQFF
DNA: TGTGCCAGCAGTAGAGCGACTAGCGGGGGGCATGAGCAGTTCTTC

J: TRBJ2-1
D: .
size: .
V: TRBV11-3
CDR3: CASSKGQLGDEQFF
DNA: TGTGCCAGCAGCAAAGGACAGCTTGGCGATGAGCAGTTCTTC

J: TRBJ1-2
D: TRBD1
size: .
V: TRBV11-2
CDR3: CASSLGPRDRTGGGYTF
DNA: TGTGCCAGCAGCTTAGGTCCCCGGGACAGGACCGGGGGTGGCTACACCTTC

J: TRBJ1-4
D: .
size: .
V: TRBV10-1
CDR3: CASSDPEAGRLCDEKLFF
DNA: TGCGCCAGCAGTGATCCCGAGGCAGGGAGGTTGTGCGATGAAAAACTGTTTTTT

J: TRBJ2-3
D: .
size: .
V: TRBV19
CDR3: CASSIYPPGLTDTQYF
DNA: TGTGCCAGTAGTATATATCCGCCAGGCCTCACAGATACGCAGTATTTT

J: TRBJ2-5
D: TRBD1
size: .
V: TRBV7-3
CDR3: CASSLMGTVQETQYF
DNA: TGTGCCAGCAGCTTAATGGGGACAGTGCAAGAGACCCAGTACTTC

J: TRBJ1-2
D: TRBD1
size: .
V: TRBV29-1
CDR3: CSGGTGAYGYTF
DNA: TGCAGCGGTGGGACAGGAGCTTATGGCTATACCTTC

J: TRBJ2-3
D: TRBD2
size: .
V: TRBV5-1
CDR3: CASSPGLVSTDTQYF
DNA: TGCGCCAGCAGCCCCGGACTAGTTAGCACAGATACGCAGTATTTT

J: TRBJ2-3
D: TRBD2
size: .
V: TRBV2
CDR3: CASSETSGYTDTQYF
DNA: TGTGCCAGCAGTGAGACTAGCGGTTACACAGATACGCAGTATTTT

J: TRBJ2-2
D: .
size: .
V: TRBV27
CDR3: CASRSITSSPAGELFF
DNA: TGTGCCAGCAGGTCGATTACCAGTTCCCCTGCCGGGGAGCTGTTTTTT

J: TRBJ2-7
D: .
size: .
V: TRBV15
CDR3: CATSSGAVYEQYF
DNA: TGTGCCACCAGCAGTGGAGCCGTGTACGAGCAGTACTTC

J: TRBJ2-1
D: TRBD2
size: .
V: TRBV4-1
CDR3: CASSPSGGSYNEQFF
DNA: TGCGCCAGCAGCCCCAGCGGGGGATCCTACAATGAGCAGTTCTTC

J: TRBJ1-5
D: .
size: .
V: TRBV6-1
CDR3: CASSDHPLRGGELPNQPQHF
DNA: TGTGCCAGCAGTGACCACCCTTTGCGCGGGGGTGAGCTTCCAAATCAGCCCCAGCATTTT

J: TRBJ1-6
D: TRBD1
size: .
V: TRBV10-2
CDR3: CASLGQGTSPLHF
DNA: TGCGCCAGCTTGGGACAGGGGACCTCACCCCTCCACTTT

J: TRBJ1-2
D: TRBD1
size: .
V: TRBV6-5
CDR3: CASSPGGDGYTF
DNA: TGTGCCAGCAGCCCAGGGGGCGATGGCTACACCTTC

J: TRBJ2-7
D: .
size: .
V: TRBV4-2
CDR3: CASSRLTGPYEQYF
DNA: TGTGCCAGCAGCCGGTTGACAGGCCCCTACGAGCAGTACTTC

J: TRBJ2-2
D: .
size: .
V: TRBV2
CDR3: CASSGKRVTGELFF
DNA: TGTGCCAGCAGTGGCAAGCGGGTAACCGGGGAGCTGTTTTTT

J: TRBJ2-1
D: .
size: .
V: TRBV9
CDR3: CASSVYTHNEQFF
DNA: TGTGCCAGCAGCGTTTATACTCACAATGAGCAGTTCTTC

J: TRBJ2-7
D: .
size: .
V: TRBV7-6
CDR3: CSSSQGRSYEQYF
DNA: TGTTCCAGCAGCCAGGGTAGGTCCTACGAGCAGTACTTC

J: TRBJ1-2
D: TRBD1
size: .
V: TRBV27
CDR3: CASRKTGTGGYYGYTF
DNA: TGTGCCAGCAGAAAAACCGGGACAGGGGGTTACTATGGCTACACCTTC

J: TRBJ2-2
D: .
size: .
V: TRBV5-8
CDR3: CAIGGGLPNTGELFF
DNA: TGTGCCATTGGAGGCGGCCTCCCGAACACCGGGGAGCTGTTTTTT

J: TRBJ1-5
D: .
size: .
V: TRBV4-1
CDR3: CASSQLPGFGQPQHF
DNA: TGCGCCAGCAGCCAACTTCCGGGGTTTGGTCAGCCCCAGCATTTT

J: TRBJ1-4
D: .
size: .
V: TRBV5-1
CDR3: CASSFGGTTATNEKLFF
DNA: TGCGCCAGCAGCTTTGGTGGCACCACCGCAACTAATGAAAAACTGTTTTTT

J: TRBJ1-4
D: .
size: .
V: TRBV2
CDR3: CASSEAQGTGEKLFF
DNA: TGTGCCAGCAGTGAAGCCCAGGGAACCGGTGAAAAACTGTTTTTT

J: TRBJ2-5
D: .
size: .
V: TRBV5-1
CDR3: CASSLASDLGETQYF
DNA: TGCGCCAGCAGCTTGGCTAGCGACTTAGGGGAGACCCAGTACTTC

J: TRBJ1-2
D: .
size: .
V: TRBV5-1
CDR3: CASSSQPGGNYGYTF
DNA: TGCGCCAGCAGCTCACAACCCGGGGGGAACTATGGCTACACCTTC

J: TRBJ2-4
D: .
size: .
V: TRBV7-6
CDR3: CASSLALLAKNIQYF
DNA: TGTGCCAGCAGCTTAGCATTACTAGCCAAAAACATTCAGTACTTC